The rows below give T cell receptor beta chains drawn from one sample of a study of blood T cell repertoires in COVID-19. Profiled with immunoSEQ multiplex PCR; TCRdb holds only in-frame clones, not every one. The sample includes 150,000 to 200,000 clones, about 80% of them seen just once. Sequencing was done on a sample of peripheral blood. The receptors originated from a human donor in a cohort sampled during active COVID-19. CDR3s include the opening cysteine and the closing phenylalanine or tryptophan. A D gene is named only where the DNA matches it firmly. Size is omitted from some rows. Given values are once, few, many or a class for expanded clones.

>TRBJ2-5|NA|TRBD2|TRBV7-9
CASSLAEIAGETQYF
TGTGCCAGCAGCTTAGCCGAAATAGCGGGAGAGACCCAGTACTTC
>TRBJ2-5|NA|NA|TRBV7-3
CASSLFGGAVTETQYF
TGTGCCAGCAGCTTATTTGGGGGGGCGGTCACAGAGACCCAGTACTTC
>TRBJ2-7|NA|TRBD1|TRBV24-1
CATSETGTGMGEQYF
TGTGCCACCAGTGAAACCGGGACAGGGATGGGTGAGCAGTACTTC
>TRBJ1-2|NA|NA|TRBV5-1
CASSLDGDYGYTF
TGCGCCAGCAGCTTGGACGGGGACTATGGCTACACCTTC
>TRBJ2-1|NA|NA|TRBV6-2/TRBV6-3
CASSYRDISYNEQFF
TGTGCCAGCAGTTACCGGGACATCTCCTACAATGAGCAGTTCTTC
>TRBJ2-1|NA|TRBD2|TRBV5-1
CASSPGLAGAFYNEQFF
TGCGCCAGCAGCCCTGGACTAGCGGGAGCGTTCTACAATGAGCAGTTCTTC
>TRBJ2-7|NA|NA|TRBV6-5
CASSYSSTGPYEQYF
TGTGCCAGCAGTTACTCCTCGACAGGCCCCTACGAGCAGTACTTC
>TRBJ1-1|NA|NA|TRBV7-9
CASSLQGIGTEAFF
TGTGCCAGCAGCTTACAGGGGATTGGCACTGAAGCTTTCTTT
>TRBJ2-5|NA|TRBD1|TRBV6-6
CASSRRQGTETQYF
TGTGCCAGCAGTCGTCGACAGGGGACCGAGACCCAGTACTTC
>TRBJ1-6|NA|NA|TRBV2
CASTQGISSPLHF
TGTGCCAGCACCCAGGGGATAAGCTCACCCCTCCACTTT
>TRBJ2-7|few|NA|TRBV28
CASRQVGAEQYF
TGTGCCAGCAGGCAGGTTGGGGCCGAGCAGTACTTC
>TRBJ2-1|NA|NA|TRBV7-2
CASSLRERDNEQFF
TGTGCCAGCAGCTTACGTGAGCGGGACAATGAGCAGTTCTTC
>TRBJ2-5|NA|TRBD1|TRBV2
CAGLGQGQKTQYF
TGTGCCGGATTAGGACAGGGACAGAAGACCCAGTACTTC
>TRBJ2-7|NA|TRBD1|TRBV7-3
CASSSTGSLGDEQYF
TGTGCCAGCAGCTCGACAGGGTCCCTCGGGGACGAGCAGTACTTC
>TRBJ1-4|few|NA|TRBV4-3
CASSRPSQGLKEKLFF
TGCGCCAGCAGCCGGCCGTCCCAGGGGCTCAAGGAAAAACTGTTTTTT
>TRBJ2-7|NA|TRBD2|TRBV28
CASSSGLALIEQYF
TGTGCCAGCAGTTCGGGACTAGCTTTGATCGAGCAGTACTTC
>TRBJ2-7|NA|NA|TRBV4-3
CASSQGTGWFYEQYF
TGCGCCAGCAGCCAAGGCACAGGCTGGTTCTACGAGCAGTACTTC
>TRBJ2-1|NA|NA|TRBV28
CASSPQGWNNEQFF
TGTGCCAGCAGTCCACAGGGATGGAACAATGAGCAGTTCTTC
>TRBJ2-5|few|NA|TRBV27
CASSFDSAGETQYF
TGTGCCAGCAGTTTCGACAGTGCGGGGGAGACCCAGTACTTC
>TRBJ2-3|NA|NA|TRBV19
CASTRGDTQYF
TGTGCCAGTACCCGCGGTGATACGCAGTATTTT
>TRBJ1-1|once|NA|TRBV6-4
CASSDSGGSTEAFF
TGTGCCAGCAGTGACTCGGGGGGAAGCACTGAAGCTTTCTTT
>TRBJ2-6|NA|NA|TRBV4-3
CASSQEEGSGANVLTF
TGCGCCAGCAGCCAAGAGGAGGGATCAGGGGCCAACGTCCTGACTTTC
>TRBJ1-5|many|TRBD1|TRBV7-9
CASSPQGVNQPQHF
TGTGCCAGCAGCCCACAGGGGGTCAATCAGCCCCAGCATTTT
>TRBJ2-7|NA|NA|TRBV4-3
CASSQASGRYEQYF
TGCGCCAGCAGCCAAGCTTCAGGGAGGTACGAACAGTACTTC
>TRBJ2-5|NA|NA|TRBV5-4
CASSFLGEETQYF
TGTGCCAGCAGCTTCCTAGGAGAAGAGACCCAGTACTTC
>TRBJ2-3|NA|NA|TRBV25-1
CASSEGWGRGTDTQYF
TGTGCCAGCAGTGAGGGCTGGGGCCGGGGGACAGATACGCAGTATTTT
>TRBJ1-2|few|NA|TRBV28
CASSPQGRGKNYGYTF
TGTGCCAGCAGTCCGCAGGGGCGCGGAAAGAACTATGGCTACACCTTC
>TRBJ2-3|few|NA|TRBV5-5
CASSFMEDTQYF
TGTGCCAGCAGCTTTATGGAGGATACGCAGTATTTT
>TRBJ1-2|NA|NA|TRBV6-2/TRBV6-3
CASSYGHNYGYTF
TGTGCCAGCAGTTACGGCCATAACTATGGCTACACCTTC
>TRBJ1-1|NA|TRBD1|TRBV5-4
CASSHRDRTEAFF
TGTGCCAGCAGCCACCGGGACAGGACTGAAGCTTTCTTT
>TRBJ1-6|NA|NA|TRBV6-2/TRBV6-3
CASSTGTFASPLHF
TGTGCCAGCAGCACCGGGACTTTCGCTTCACCCCTCCACTTT
>TRBJ1-3|NA|NA|TRBV28
CASSLGQISGNTIYF
TGTGCCAGCAGTTTGGGCCAGATCTCTGGAAACACCATATATTTT
>TRBJ2-7|many|NA|TRBV10-3
CAITRQDSYEQYF
TGTGCCATCACCCGACAGGACTCCTACGAGCAGTACTTC
>TRBJ1-1|NA|NA|TRBV29-1
CSVELGGRSTEAFF
TGCAGCGTTGAGCTGGGGGGGCGGAGTACTGAAGCTTTCTTT
>TRBJ2-2|few|TRBD2|TRBV9
CASSVGGAGGGNTGELFF
TGTGCCAGCAGCGTAGGCGGGGCGGGCGGGGGGAACACCGGGGAGCTGTTTTTT
>TRBJ2-3|once|NA|TRBV12-2
CASAYGTGATDTQYF
TGTGCAAGTGCCTACGGGACAGGGGCCACAGATACGCAGTATTTT
>TRBJ1-1|NA|NA|TRBV7-9
CASSPDIIAFF
TGTGCCAGCAGCCCCGACATAATAGCTTTCTTT
>TRBJ2-3|NA|TRBD2|TRBV6-5
CASSYLAGESDTQYF
TGTGCCAGCAGTTACTTAGCGGGAGAGTCAGATACGCAGTATTTT
>TRBJ2-1|NA|TRBD2|TRBV4-2
CASSQDPGLAGAYNEQFF
TGTGCCAGCAGCCAAGATCCGGGACTAGCGGGGGCTTACAATGAGCAGTTCTTC
>TRBJ2-7|NA|NA|TRBV9
CASSVEAGAPYEQYF
TGTGCCAGCAGCGTAGAGGCAGGGGCCCCCTACGAGCAGTACTTC
>TRBJ1-3|NA|TRBD1|TRBV12-3/TRBV12-4
CASSQGQGNTIYF
TGTGCCAGCAGCCAGGGACAGGGAAACACCATATATTTT
>TRBJ1-5|NA|TRBD1|TRBV7-2
CASSAGTVVQPQHF
TGTGCCAGCAGCGCCGGGACAGTGGTCCAGCCCCAGCATTTT
>TRBJ2-7|NA|TRBD2|TRBV5-4
CASSPRGLAFHEQYF
TGTGCCAGCAGCCCGAGGGGACTAGCGTTCCACGAGCAGTACTTC
>TRBJ1-4|NA|TRBD1|TRBV5-1
CASSTGQGVVEKLFF
TGCGCCAGCAGCACCGGACAGGGAGTGGTCGAAAAACTGTTTTTT
>TRBJ1-2|NA|NA|TRBV28
CASSPESPGNYGYTF
TGTGCCAGCAGTCCTGAATCCCCAGGGAACTATGGCTACACCTTC
>TRBJ2-6|NA|NA|TRBV4-1
CASRGQRGSTGANVLTF
TGCGCCAGCAGGGGCCAAAGGGGCTCGACAGGGGCCAACGTCCTGACTTTC
>TRBJ2-1|NA|NA|TRBV11-2
CASSPRGQNKRAEQFF
TGTGCCAGCAGTCCTCGGGGCCAAAACAAGCGGGCTGAGCAGTTCTTC
>TRBJ1-2|NA|TRBD1|TRBV7-6
CASSPAGTGGSGYTF
TGTGCCAGCAGCCCTGCCGGGACAGGGGGCAGTGGCTACACCTTC
>TRBJ2-1|NA|TRBD2|TRBV7-3
CASSRTSGAYNEQFF
TGTGCCAGCAGCCGAACTAGCGGGGCCTACAATGAGCAGTTCTTC